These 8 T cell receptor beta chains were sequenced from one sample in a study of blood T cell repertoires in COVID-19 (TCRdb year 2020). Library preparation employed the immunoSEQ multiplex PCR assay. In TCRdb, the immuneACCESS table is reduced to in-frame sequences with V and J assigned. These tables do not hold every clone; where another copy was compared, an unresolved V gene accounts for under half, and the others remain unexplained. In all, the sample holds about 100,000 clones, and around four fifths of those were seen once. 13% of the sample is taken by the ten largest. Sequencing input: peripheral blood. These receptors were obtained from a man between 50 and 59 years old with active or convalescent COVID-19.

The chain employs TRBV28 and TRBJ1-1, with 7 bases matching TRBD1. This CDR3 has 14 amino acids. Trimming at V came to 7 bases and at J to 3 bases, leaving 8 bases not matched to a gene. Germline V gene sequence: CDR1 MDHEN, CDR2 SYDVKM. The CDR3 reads CASNQGQLYTEAFF. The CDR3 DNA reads TGTGCCAGCAATCAGGGACAGCTCTACACTGAAGCTTTCTTT.

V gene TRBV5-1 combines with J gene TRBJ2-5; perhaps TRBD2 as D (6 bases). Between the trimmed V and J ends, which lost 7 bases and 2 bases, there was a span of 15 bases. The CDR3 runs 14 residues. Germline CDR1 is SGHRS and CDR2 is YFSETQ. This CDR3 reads CASSPEGFQETQYF. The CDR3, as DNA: TGCGCCAGCTCCCCGGAGGGGTTTCAAGAGACCCAGTACTTC. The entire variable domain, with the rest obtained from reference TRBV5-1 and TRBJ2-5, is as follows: KAGVTQTPRYLIKTRGQQVTLSCSPISGHRSVSWYQQTPGQGLQFLFEYFSETQRNKGNFPGRFSGRQFSNSRSEMNVSTLELGDSALYLCASSPEGFQETQYFGPGTRLLVL.

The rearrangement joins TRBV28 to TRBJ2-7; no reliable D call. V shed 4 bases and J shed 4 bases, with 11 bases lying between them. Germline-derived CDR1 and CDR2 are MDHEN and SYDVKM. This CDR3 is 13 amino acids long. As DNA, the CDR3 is TGTGCCAGCAGTTCGTCGCCGGGTTACGAGCAGTACTTC. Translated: CASSSSPGYEQYF. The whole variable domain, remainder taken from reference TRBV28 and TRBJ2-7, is DVKVTQSSRYLVKRTGEKVFLECVQDMDHENMFWYRQDPGLGLRLIYFSYDVKMKEKGDIPEGYSVSREKKERFSLILESASTNQTSMYLCASSSSPGYEQYFGPGTRLTVT.

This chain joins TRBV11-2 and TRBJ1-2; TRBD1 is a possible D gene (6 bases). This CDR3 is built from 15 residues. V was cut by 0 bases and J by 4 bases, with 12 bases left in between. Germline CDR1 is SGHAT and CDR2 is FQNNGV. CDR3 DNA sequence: TGTGCCAGCAGCTTAGAGGGGACATTGGGCTATGGCTACACCTTC. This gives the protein CASSLEGTLGYGYTF. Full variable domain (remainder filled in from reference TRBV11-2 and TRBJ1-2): EAGVAQSPRYKIIEKRQSVAFWCNPISGHATLYWYQQILGQGPKLLIQFQNNGVVDDSQLPKDRFSAERLKGVDSTLKIQPAKLEDSAVYLCASSLEGTLGYGYTFGSGTRLTVV.

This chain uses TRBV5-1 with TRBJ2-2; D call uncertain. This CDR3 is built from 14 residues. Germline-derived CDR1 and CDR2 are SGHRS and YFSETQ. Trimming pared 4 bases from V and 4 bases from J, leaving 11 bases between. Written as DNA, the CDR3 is TGCGCCAGCAGCCTCGTTGTAATCACCGGGGAGCTGTTTTTT. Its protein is CASSLVVITGELFF.

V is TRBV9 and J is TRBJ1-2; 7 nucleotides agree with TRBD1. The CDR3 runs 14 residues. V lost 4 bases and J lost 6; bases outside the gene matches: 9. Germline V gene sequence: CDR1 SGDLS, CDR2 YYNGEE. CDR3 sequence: CASSTRQGRDGYTF. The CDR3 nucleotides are TGTGCCAGCAGCACGAGACAGGGAAGGGATGGCTACACCTTC.

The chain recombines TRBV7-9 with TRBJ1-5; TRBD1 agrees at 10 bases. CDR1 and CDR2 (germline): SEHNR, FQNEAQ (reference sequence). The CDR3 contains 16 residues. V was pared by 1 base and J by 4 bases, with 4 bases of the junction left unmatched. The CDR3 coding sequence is TGTGCCAGCAGCTTAGGTTCGGGACAGGGGAATCAGCCCCAGCATTTT. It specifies CASSLGSGQGNQPQHF.

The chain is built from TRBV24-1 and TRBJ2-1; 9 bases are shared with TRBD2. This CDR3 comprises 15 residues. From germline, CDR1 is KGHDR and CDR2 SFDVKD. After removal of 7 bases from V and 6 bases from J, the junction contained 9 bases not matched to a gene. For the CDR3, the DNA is TGTGCCACCAGCCGACCCGGAGCGGGAGGCAATGAGCAGTTCTTC. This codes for CATSRPGAGGNEQFF.